This is a list of T cell receptor beta chains from one sample in a study of blood T cell repertoires in COVID-19. Assay: immunoSEQ multiplex PCR; the TCRdb copy retains only in-frame clones and omits some. The sample gives 70,000 or so clones, 65% to 90% of which show up once; roughly a tenth is in the top ten. Specimen: peripheral blood. The receptor set was obtained from a man between 65 and 85 years old with active or convalescent COVID-19. CDR3s include the opening cysteine and the closing phenylalanine or tryptophan. Fields, in order: J gene, CDR3 length, clone size, V gene, D gene, CDR3 DNA, CDR3 protein. A D gene is named only where the DNA matches it firmly. A clone size is listed for some rows: how often the clone was seen (once, few, many), or a class if it is expanded.

TRBJ1-1 | 14 | NA | TRBV5-1 | NA | TGCGCCAGCAGCGTGACACGGATGAACACTGAAGCTTTCTTT | CASSVTRMNTEAFF
TRBJ1-2 | 14 | NA | TRBV29-1 | NA | TGCAGCGTTGTAAAATCGGGGGGCGGACGGGGCTACACCTTC | CSVVKSGGGRGYTF
TRBJ1-1 | 15 | NA | TRBV5-6 | TRBD1 | TGTGCCAGCAGCCTTATGGACAGGGAGAACACTGAAGCTTTCTTT | CASSLMDRENTEAFF
TRBJ1-4 | 15 | NA | TRBV28 | TRBD1 | TGTGCCAGCAGTTCCGGGACAGGGTCGGGTGAAAAACTGTTTTTT | CASSSGTGSGEKLFF
TRBJ2-1 | 14 | NA | TRBV3-1/TRBV3-2 | NA | TGTGCCAGCAGCCAAGTCTTGGAGTACAATGAGCAGTTCTTC | CASSQVLEYNEQFF
TRBJ2-1 | 13 | NA | TRBV19 | TRBD2 | TGCTCGACCGGGACTAGCGCCTCCAATGAGCAGTTCTTC | CSTGTSASNEQFF
TRBJ2-7 | 12 | NA | TRBV19 | NA | TGTGCCAGTACAGGGAATGGCTACGAGCAGTACTTC | CASTGNGYEQYF
TRBJ1-1 | 16 | NA | TRBV5-1 | TRBD1 | TGCGCCAGCAGCTTGTATGGGACAGGGGGCAGAACTGAAGCTTTCTTT | CASSLYGTGGRTEAFF
TRBJ2-5 | 14 | NA | TRBV5-1 | NA | TGCGCCAGCAGCGTGGGGGCTTCGGGGGAGACCCAGTACTTC | CASSVGASGETQYF
TRBJ2-2 | 17 | NA | TRBV28 | NA | TGTGCCAGCAGCCGCGCCCAGGGACTGCGGAACACCGGGGAGCTGTTTTTT | CASSRAQGLRNTGELFF
TRBJ2-1 | 14 | NA | TRBV19 | TRBD1 | TGTGCCAGTACCCTAACCGGGACAGACAATGAGCAGTTCTTC | CASTLTGTDNEQFF
TRBJ1-1 | 12 | NA | TRBV2 | NA | TGTGCCAGCAAGGTGGTCCCGGGGAGAGCTTTCTTT | CASKVVPGRAFF
TRBJ1-1 | 11 | NA | TRBV28 | NA | TGTGCCAGCAGCTACAGAACGGAAGCTTTCTTT | CASSYRTEAFF
TRBJ2-7 | 13 | NA | TRBV7-9 | TRBD2 | TGTGCCAGCAGCTTAGAGGGAGGGACCGAGCAGTACTTC | CASSLEGGTEQYF
TRBJ1-2 | 14 | NA | TRBV28 | NA | TGTGCCAGCAGTCCCTCGACAGTAAGCTATGGCTACACCTTC | CASSPSTVSYGYTF
TRBJ1-5 | 14 | NA | TRBV10-3 | TRBD1 | TGTGCCATCAGTGAGGGACAGGGGGCTCAGCCCCAGCATTTT | CAISEGQGAQPQHF
TRBJ2-1 | 13 | NA | TRBV19 | NA | TGTGCCAGTAGGAGGAGCTCCTACAATGAGCAGTTCTTC | CASRRSSYNEQFF
TRBJ1-2 | 13 | NA | TRBV6-5 | TRBD1 | TGTGCCAGCAGCCTCGGGACAGCCAATGGCTACACCTTC | CASSLGTANGYTF
TRBJ1-5 | 13 | NA | TRBV4-1 | NA | TGCGCCAGCAGCGGTGACACAAATCAGCCCCAGCATTTT | CASSGDTNQPQHF
TRBJ2-1 | 16 | NA | TRBV7-2 | TRBD1 | TGTGCCAGCAGTCTACCGGGACAGGGTATTAGGAATGAGCAGTTCTTC | CASSLPGQGIRNEQFF
TRBJ2-1 | 12 | NA | TRBV5-1 | TRBD1 | TGCGCCAGCAGCACACAGGGGAATGAGCAGTTCTTC | CASSTQGNEQFF
TRBJ2-2 | 12 | NA | TRBV12-3/TRBV12-4 | NA | TGTGCCAGCAGCCTCGGTGGTGGGGAGCTGTTTTTT | CASSLGGGELFF
TRBJ2-7 | 12 | NA | TRBV29-1 | NA | TGCAGCGCGGTAGCGGATACGTACGAGCAGTACTTC | CSAVADTYEQYF
TRBJ2-7 | 14 | once | TRBV28 | NA | TGTGCCAGCAGTTCCGGAGGGTCCTCGCTCGAGCAGTACTTC | CASSSGGSSLEQYF
TRBJ2-3 | 15 | NA | TRBV5-1 | TRBD1 | TGCGCCAGCAGCTTCCGGGACAGGGGGCGGGATACGCAGTATTTT | CASSFRDRGRDTQYF
TRBJ1-5 | 14 | NA | TRBV6-5 | NA | TGTGCCAGCAGCTATGACAGGAACGATCAGCCCCAGCATTTT | CASSYDRNDQPQHF
TRBJ1-2 | 13 | few | TRBV7-9 | NA | TGTGCCAGCAGCCCCTTGGTGGGGGGTGGCTACACCTTC | CASSPLVGGGYTF
TRBJ1-3 | 13 | NA | TRBV12-3/TRBV12-4 | NA | TGTGCCAGCAGGCCGACAGGAGGAAACACCATATATTTT | CASRPTGGNTIYF
TRBJ1-6 | 13 | NA | TRBV30 | TRBD1 | TGTGCCTGGAAATTGACAGGGAGTTTCACCCTCCACTTT | CAWKLTGSFTLHF
TRBJ2-1 | 14 | once | TRBV9 | NA | TGTGCCAGCAGCGGCGGGATTCCGGGCGGTGAGCAGTTCTTC | CASSGGIPGGEQFF
TRBJ2-4 | 13 | NA | TRBV7-3 | NA | TGTGCCAGCAGCTTAGGGGCAGAAAACATTCAGTACTTC | CASSLGAENIQYF
TRBJ2-1 | 16 | NA | TRBV28 | TRBD1 | TGTGCCAGCAGCCCCCCCCGGACAGGGGGGAACAATGAGCAGTTCTTC | CASSPPRTGGNNEQFF
TRBJ2-5 | 14 | NA | TRBV4-1 | NA | TGCGCCAGCAGCCAAGGCGGCCGGAGGGAGACCCAGTACTTC | CASSQGGRRETQYF
TRBJ1-5 | 15 | NA | TRBV2 | NA | TGTGCCAGCAGTGAACTCGGACTACTCAATCAGCCCCAGCATTTT | CASSELGLLNQPQHF
TRBJ2-6 | 14 | NA | TRBV2 | NA | TGTGCCAGCAGTACAGGGTCTGGGGCCAACGTCCTGACTTTC | CASSTGSGANVLTF
TRBJ2-1 | 15 | NA | TRBV5-1 | TRBD2 | TGCGCCAGCAGCTCTACAGCGGGAGGGGGGAATGAGCAGTTCTTC | CASSSTAGGGNEQFF
TRBJ2-2 | 13 | NA | TRBV11-2 | NA | TGTGCCAGCAGCCACACCAGGACCGGGGAGCTGTTTTTT | CASSHTRTGELFF
TRBJ2-4 | 16 | NA | TRBV30 | TRBD1 | TGTGCCTGGAGCCCGGGACAGGGTAACGTAGGAAACATTCAGTACTTC | CAWSPGQGNVGNIQYF
TRBJ2-5 | 11 | NA | TRBV3-1/TRBV3-2 | NA | TGTGCCAGCAGCCAGGGAGGGACCCAGTACTTC | CASSQGGTQYF
TRBJ1-2 | 14 | NA | TRBV5-4 | TRBD1 | TGTGCCAGCAGCCGTGGACAGGCGGACTATGGCTACACCTTC | CASSRGQADYGYTF
TRBJ1-6 | 15 | NA | TRBV5-6 | NA | TGTGCCAGCAGCTTGGGGCAGCGGCTTGGTTCACCCCTCCACTTT | CASSLGQRLGSPLHF
TRBJ1-2 | 17 | NA | TRBV28 | TRBD1 | TGTGCCAGCAGTTCGCCATCGGGACAGGGCCCCTTCTATGGCTACACCTTC | CASSSPSGQGPFYGYTF
TRBJ2-2 | 15 | NA | TRBV11-1 | TRBD2 | TGTGCCAGCAGACCCTGGCGGGAGTACACCGGGGAGCTGTTTTTT | CASRPWREYTGELFF
TRBJ2-3 | 13 | NA | TRBV12-3/TRBV12-4 | NA | TGTGCCAGCGGCTCGGGACTTTCAGATACGCAGTATTTT | CASGSGLSDTQYF
TRBJ2-7 | 16 | NA | TRBV7-9 | NA | TGTGCCAGCAGCTTAGTGGTTGCACCGGGAACCTACGAGCAGTACTTC | CASSLVVAPGTYEQYF
TRBJ2-3 | 15 | NA | TRBV12-5 | NA | TGTGCTAGTGGATCTGGACAGACTAGCACAGATACGCAGTATTTT | CASGSGQTSTDTQYF
TRBJ1-1 | 15 | NA | TRBV18 | TRBD1 | TGTGCCAGCTCACCATCGACAGGGCCGCTGGCTGAAGCTTTCTTT | CASSPSTGPLAEAFF